These 21 T cell receptor beta chains came from one sample sequenced in a study of T-cell reconstitution after alpha-beta-depleted transplantation in children. Molecular barcoding with unique molecular identifiers was used for the TCRbeta library. TCRdb called the PCR reads again in MiXCR, with one record for every CDR3 protein. The table records a few hundred thousand distinct CDR3 sequences, over 25% of them present only once. The sample was PBMCs, taken before TCRalphabeta/CD19-depleted stem cell transplant. Source of these receptors: a boy under three years old with Wiskott-Aldrich syndrome, due to receive a stem cell transplant.

There are a few counts of this clonotype. This chain links TRBV21-1 with TRBJ2-1; the table's D call of TRBD2 was not tested on the DNA. TRBV21-1 is assigned pseudogene status. The CDR3 length is 15 residues. CDR3 coding DNA: TGTGCCAGCAGCACTAGACTAGCGGGAGTGCTTGAGCAGTTCTTC. As protein: CASSTRLAGVLEQFF.

CDR3 in amino acids: CASRRPNQPQHF. The CDR3 nucleotides are TGTGCCAGCCGACGGCCCAATCAGCCCCAGCATTTT. The chain combines TRBV2 with TRBJ1-5; D is uncertain. This CDR3 comprises 12 residues. With 8 bases removed from V and 3 bases from J, the gap between germline ends came to 8 bases. Germline V gene lookup returns CDR1 SNHLY and CDR2 FYNNEI.

This clonotype was detected only a few times. The gene calls are TRBV20-1 and TRBJ2-7; D may be TRBD1 or TRBD2 (5 bases each). The CDR3 consists of 13 residues. Per the germline V gene, CDR1 is DFQATT and CDR2 is SNEGSKA (reference sequence). V lost 7 bases and J 2 bases, leaving 15 bases between the germline ends. CDR3 amino acids: CSGTRDGAYEQYF. The CDR3 nucleotides read TGCAGTGGAACCCGGGACGGAGCCTACGAGCAGTACTTC.

This clonotype was found a few times. The chain carries TRBV28 and TRBJ2-7; tentative D call: TRBD1 (5 bases). The CDR3 extends over 13 amino acids. The germline CDR1 and CDR2 sequences are MDHEN and SYDVKM. V lost 2 bases and J lost 3, with 8 bases in between. The CDR3 loop reads CASSLPRVYEQYF. The CDR3 region has the DNA TGTGCCAGCAGTTTACCCAGGGTCTACGAGCAGTACTTC.

This clonotype occurred a few times. The chain uses TRBV5-6 and TRBJ1-6, with D unclear. This CDR3 region has 13 residues. Per the germline V gene, CDR1 is SGHDT and CDR2 is YYEEEE. Trimming pared 0 bases from V and 11 bases from J, leaving 9 bases between. The CDR3 DNA is TGTGCCAGCAGCTTGGGGCGCACCCCACCCCTCCACTTT. The encoded protein is CASSLGRTPPLHF.

The table lists this clonotype with a count of one. This rearrangement joins TRBV28 to TRBJ2-1, with 13 bases lining up with TRBD2. Germline V gives CDR1 MDHEN, CDR2 SYDVKM. V trimming: 3 bases; J trimming: 13 bases; junction bases outside the gene matches: 9. The CDR3 is made up of 15 amino acids. The CDR3 loop reads CASSFRLAGGYLQFF. The CDR3 DNA is TGTGCCAGCAGTTTTAGACTAGCGGGAGGTTACCTCCAGTTCTTC.

V gene TRBV27 combines with J gene TRBJ2-2; 7 positions agree with TRBD1. This CDR3 contains 16 residues. Germline loops: CDR1 MNHEY, CDR2 SMNVEV (reference sequence). V lost 5 bases to trimming and J lost 4 bases; unmatched junction nucleotides: 10. The CDR3 coding sequence is TGTGCCAGCAGTATTTTAGAGGGGGCGGGCACCGGGGAGCTGTTTTTT. It translates to CASSILEGAGTGELFF.

This clonotype occurred a few times. V and J are TRBV9 and TRBJ2-7; 10 bases match TRBD2. Germline CDR1 and CDR2: SGDLS and YYNGEE. This CDR3 has 18 amino acids. After removal of 1 base from V and 4 bases from J, the junction contained 14 bases not matched to a gene. Here the CDR3 reads CASSVSVSGRALRYEQYF. The CDR3 bases are TGTGCCAGCAGCGTAAGTGTCAGCGGGAGGGCCCTCAGGTACGAGCAGTACTTC.

The chain is built from TRBV12-3 or TRBV12-4 and TRBJ1-3, with D possibly being TRBD1 (6 bases). V was pared by 6 bases and J by 4 bases, with 16 bases between. The CDR3 runs to 15 residues. CDR3 in DNA: TGTGCCAGCAGGCCCGACAGGCCCTCCGGAAACACCATATATTTT. This codes for CASRPDRPSGNTIYF.

The chain is built from TRBV6-1 and TRBJ1-2, with D perhaps TRBD1 (6 bases). The ends were cut back, 6 bases at V and 3 bases at J, with 11 bases in the middle. Germline loops: CDR1 MNHNS, CDR2 SASEGT. The CDR3 spans 13 residues. The CDR3 here is CASRRDIYYGYTF. The CDR3, as DNA: TGTGCCAGCAGGAGGGACATCTACTATGGCTACACCTTC.

J is TRBJ1-5 and V is TRBV3-1; D remains unclear. Trimming shortened V by 5 bases and J by 4 bases, and 6 bases separated the two germline ends. Germline-derived CDR1 and CDR2 are LGHDT and YNNKEL (reference sequence). The CDR3 is 12 residues long. CDR3 loop: CASSGRNQPQHF. In nucleotides, the CDR3 is TGTGCCAGCAGCGGTCGGAATCAGCCCCAGCATTTT.

This clonotype appeared a few times. V gene TRBV12-5 combines with J gene TRBJ2-7; D not resolved. The length of the CDR3 is 16 residues. The germline V gene encodes CDR1 LGHNT and CDR2 FRNRAP. V dropped 1 base and J dropped 2 bases, with 15 bases sitting between them. The chain's CDR3 is CASGLGLPARTYEQYF. Written as DNA, the CDR3 is TGTGCTAGTGGTTTGGGCCTTCCGGCACGAACCTACGAGCAGTACTTC.

Only one count was recorded for this clonotype. This rearrangement joins TRBV5-5 to TRBJ2-7; TRBD1 matches 10 bases. Germline CDR1 SGHKS, CDR2 YYEKEE (reference sequence). The CDR3 is made up of 18 amino acids. With 1 base clipped from V and 0 bases from J, the junction kept 10 bases outside the gene matches. The CDR3: CASSLRLLGTGASYEQYF. The CDR3 nucleotides are TGTGCCAGCAGCTTGCGCCTCCTCGGGACAGGGGCCTCCTACGAGCAGTACTTC.

J is TRBJ2-3 and V is TRBV20-1; no clear D gene. Per germline, CDR1 DFQATT and CDR2 SNEGSKA (reference sequence). Trimming pared 0 bases from V and 8 bases from J, leaving 15 bases between. The CDR3 has 14 residues. In nucleotides, the CDR3 is TGCAGTGCTAGAGATGGGCAGGCAGGAAGTACGCAGTATTTT. Translation: CSARDGQAGSTQYF.

This clonotype has more than one count but fewer than ten. V usage is TRBV6-5 and J usage is TRBJ1-4; 10 nucleotides match TRBD1. This CDR3 comprises 15 residues. With V trimmed by 2 bases and J by 6 bases, 3 bases remained unmatched. Per the germline V gene, CDR1 is MNHEY and CDR2 is SVGAGI. The CDR3, as DNA: TGTGCCAGCAGTTACGGGGGGACAGGGGATGAAAAACTGTTTTTT. Translating gives CASSYGGTGDEKLFF.

This clonotype has just a few counts. This sequence joins TRBV21-1 and TRBJ1-5. TRBV21-1 is deemed a pseudogene. The CDR3 loop spans 16 amino acids. In DNA form, the CDR3 reads TGTGCCAGCAGCAAAGTTGGCAGTAATAGCAATCAGCCCCAGCATTTT. As protein: CASSKVGSNSNQPQHF.

This chain connects TRBV7-7 to TRBJ2-5, with 12 bases matching TRBD2. V was pared by 5 bases and J by 3 bases, with 16 bases of the junction left unmatched. Germline V CDR1 and CDR2: SSHAT, FNYEAQ (reference sequence). The length of the CDR3 is 19 residues. The CDR3 sequence: CASSPSRRLAGETEETQYF. In nucleotides, the CDR3 is TGTGCCAGCAGCCCCAGTCGGAGACTAGCGGGAGAGACGGAAGAGACCCAGTACTTC. Using reference TRBV7-7 and TRBJ2-5 for the parts outside the CDR3, the full variable domain is GAGVSQSPRYKVTKRGQDVTLRCDPISSHATLYWYQQALGQGPEFLTYFNYEAQPDKSGLPSDRFSAERPEGSISTLTIQRTEQRDSAMYRCASSPSRRLAGETEETQYFGPGTRLLVL.

The chain uses TRBV7-8 and TRBJ2-1, with 10 bases that match TRBD2. The CDR3 has 15 amino acids. The ends lost 6 bases at V and 7 bases at J; junction bases unmatched: 9. CDR1 SGHVS and CDR2 FQNEAQ come from the germline V gene. DNA for the CDR3: TGTGCCAGCAGTAGCGGGAGGTATAGGAGTAATGAGCAGTTCTTC. Translated: CASSSGRYRSNEQFF.

Only a few counts were recorded for this clonotype. The CDR3 region has the DNA TGCGCCAGCAGCTACCACGGGCAGGTTCCCACTGAAGCTTTCTTT. Its protein product is CASSYHGQVPTEAFF. The chain uses TRBV5-1 and TRBJ1-1; D remains unclear. The CDR3 totals 15 residues. CDR1 SGHRS and CDR2 YFSETQ come from the germline V gene. V was clipped by 3 bases and J by 4 bases, with 16 bases between them.

The genes are TRBV6-5 and TRBJ2-2, with 9 bases that match TRBD2. The CDR3 contains 17 residues. Germline lookup yields CDR1 MNHEY and CDR2 SVGAGI. Trimming cost V 0 bases and J 2 bases; bases outside gene matches: 4. CDR3 bases: TGTGCCAGCAGTTACTCCGGACTAGCGATTAACACCGGGGAGCTGTTTTTT. Translated: CASSYSGLAINTGELFF.

The chain carries TRBV20-1 and TRBJ2-7; 9 nucleotides agree with TRBD2. The V gene end was trimmed by 2 bases and the J gene end by 2 bases; junction bases not matched to a gene: 7. This CDR3 is built from 15 residues. Per germline, CDR1 DFQATT and CDR2 SNEGSKA (reference sequence). This CDR3 reads CSARRATSGTYEQYF. The CDR3 DNA reads TGCAGTGCTAGACGCGCGACTAGCGGAACCTACGAGCAGTACTTC.